Listed below are T cell receptor beta chains from one sample, sequenced in a study of cytomegalovirus exposure and HLA in healthy donors. The table came from immunoSEQ multiplex PCR; TCRdb's copy has only in-frame clones and leaves some out. The sample lists over 100,000 clones, over 60% occurring once. The sequenced sample was PBMCs. These receptors were collected from a man in his thirties or forties in good health and CMV-seropositive. CDR3s include the opening cysteine and the closing phenylalanine or tryptophan. Fields, in order: J gene, clone size, D gene, V gene, CDR3 DNA, CDR3 protein. D genes are given only for firm matches. Size is omitted from some rows. Given values are once, few, many or a class for expanded clones.

j_gene: TRBJ2-3; abundance: few; d_gene: TRBD2; v_gene: TRBV5-1; CDR3nt: TGCGCCAGCAGCCCACAACTAGCGGGGACCCTAGATACGCAGTATTTT; CDR3aa: CASSPQLAGTLDTQYF
j_gene: TRBJ2-6; abundance: few; d_gene: TRBD1; v_gene: TRBV7-7; CDR3nt: TGTGCCAGCAGCCCAGGACAGGGGACTGGGGCCAACGTCCTGACTTTC; CDR3aa: CASSPGQGTGANVLTF
j_gene: TRBJ1-3; abundance: .; d_gene: .; v_gene: TRBV4-1; CDR3nt: TGCGCCAGCAGCCAAGATATCAACAGGGATAGAAACACCATATATTTT; CDR3aa: CASSQDINRDRNTIYF
j_gene: TRBJ2-1; abundance: .; d_gene: TRBD1; v_gene: TRBV23-1; CDR3nt: TGCGCCAGCAGCCCCCCGGGACAGGGTTACTACAATGAGCAGTTCTTC; CDR3aa: CASSPPGQGYYNEQFF
j_gene: TRBJ1-5; abundance: .; d_gene: .; v_gene: TRBV6-1; CDR3nt: TGTGCCAGCAGAAAACAGGGCACCCAGCCCCAGCATTTT; CDR3aa: CASRKQGTQPQHF
j_gene: TRBJ1-5; abundance: once; d_gene: TRBD1; v_gene: TRBV27; CDR3nt: TGTGCCAGCAGTGCAGGGGGTTATAGCAATCAGCCCCAGCATTTT; CDR3aa: CASSAGGYSNQPQHF
j_gene: TRBJ1-2; abundance: once; d_gene: .; v_gene: TRBV7-9; CDR3nt: TGTGCCAGCAACCGGGGGAGAGAGGGCTACACCTTC; CDR3aa: CASNRGREGYTF
j_gene: TRBJ1-5; abundance: .; d_gene: .; v_gene: TRBV6-5; CDR3nt: TGTGCCAGCAGAGTGGCGGGGGCCGGCAATCAGCCCCAGCATTTT; CDR3aa: CASRVAGAGNQPQHF
j_gene: TRBJ1-4; abundance: .; d_gene: .; v_gene: TRBV7-9; CDR3nt: TGTGCCAGCAGCTCTCAGGGAAGGAAGGCAACTAATGAAAAACTGTTTTTT; CDR3aa: CASSSQGRKATNEKLFF
j_gene: TRBJ2-7; abundance: medium-sized; d_gene: .; v_gene: TRBV6-1; CDR3nt: TGTGCCAGCAGTGAACCATGGGGGCTTTGCGAGCAGTACTTC; CDR3aa: CASSEPWGLCEQYF
j_gene: TRBJ1-2; abundance: .; d_gene: TRBD1; v_gene: TRBV27; CDR3nt: TGTGCCAGCAGTTTACGAGGGGGCGACTATGGCTACACCTTC; CDR3aa: CASSLRGGDYGYTF
j_gene: TRBJ1-1; abundance: .; d_gene: .; v_gene: TRBV27; CDR3nt: TGTGCCAGCAGTCCAGGGTTAGTGAACACTGAAGCTTTCTTT; CDR3aa: CASSPGLVNTEAFF
j_gene: TRBJ1-5; abundance: .; d_gene: TRBD1; v_gene: TRBV6-1; CDR3nt: TGTGCCAGCAGCGAAGACAGGGGGAATCAGCCCCAGCATTTT; CDR3aa: CASSEDRGNQPQHF
j_gene: TRBJ2-1; abundance: .; d_gene: TRBD2; v_gene: TRBV29-1; CDR3nt: TGCAGCGTTGAAGATCTTAGGCGGAGTAGCGGGAGTATCTACAATGAGCAGTTCTTC; CDR3aa: CSVEDLRRSSGSIYNEQFF
j_gene: TRBJ1-2; abundance: few; d_gene: TRBD1; v_gene: TRBV2; CDR3nt: TGTGCCAGCACGGGACAGGGGACGGGTGGCTACACCTTC; CDR3aa: CASTGQGTGGYTF
j_gene: TRBJ1-6; abundance: .; d_gene: .; v_gene: TRBV19; CDR3nt: TGTGCCAGTACCCCGGGACAAATCGCCCTCAATTCACCCCTCCACTTT; CDR3aa: CASTPGQIALNSPLHF
j_gene: TRBJ2-1; abundance: .; d_gene: TRBD2; v_gene: TRBV29-1; CDR3nt: TGCAGCGTTGAAGAGGGGAGGGCCAGTCCTGAGCAGTTCTTC; CDR3aa: CSVEEGRASPEQFF
j_gene: TRBJ2-7; abundance: .; d_gene: .; v_gene: TRBV5-6; CDR3nt: TGTGCCAGCAGCCGGACAGTCGGCGAGCAGTACTTC; CDR3aa: CASSRTVGEQYF
j_gene: TRBJ2-5; abundance: .; d_gene: TRBD2; v_gene: TRBV28; CDR3nt: TGTGCCCTCGGGCGGGGGCAAGAGACCCAGTACTTC; CDR3aa: CALGRGQETQYF
j_gene: TRBJ1-2; abundance: .; d_gene: .; v_gene: TRBV20-1; CDR3nt: TGCAGTGCGAGCCTCCCCTATGGCTACACCTTC; CDR3aa: CSASLPYGYTF
j_gene: TRBJ2-1; abundance: .; d_gene: .; v_gene: TRBV19; CDR3nt: TGTGCCAGTAGTACATACCTAGAGCAGTTCTTC; CDR3aa: CASSTYLEQFF
j_gene: TRBJ1-4; abundance: .; d_gene: .; v_gene: TRBV5-1; CDR3nt: TGCGCCAGCACTTTCTCTCCGGGGTCTAATGAAAAACTGTTTTTT; CDR3aa: CASTFSPGSNEKLFF
j_gene: TRBJ1-6; abundance: few; d_gene: TRBD1; v_gene: TRBV19; CDR3nt: TGTGCCAGTAGTCAGGGGGCAACCTATAATTCACCCCTCCACTTT; CDR3aa: CASSQGATYNSPLHF
j_gene: TRBJ1-2; abundance: .; d_gene: .; v_gene: TRBV6-5; CDR3nt: TGTGCCAGCAGGCTCGGACAGTTTTATGGCTACACCTTC; CDR3aa: CASRLGQFYGYTF
j_gene: TRBJ2-7; abundance: .; d_gene: .; v_gene: TRBV11-2; CDR3nt: TGTGCCAGCAGCCCCGTGGGAGCCCGCCAAAGAGACTACGAGCAGTACTTC; CDR3aa: CASSPVGARQRDYEQYF
j_gene: TRBJ2-3; abundance: .; d_gene: TRBD2; v_gene: TRBV5-5; CDR3nt: TGTGCCAGCAGCTTGGGACTAGCGGGATCCACAGATACGCAGTATTTT; CDR3aa: CASSLGLAGSTDTQYF
j_gene: TRBJ1-3; abundance: .; d_gene: TRBD1; v_gene: TRBV11-2; CDR3nt: TGTGCCAGCAGCCAGGACAGGAGCTCTGGAAACACCATATATTTT; CDR3aa: CASSQDRSSGNTIYF
j_gene: TRBJ2-3; abundance: few; d_gene: .; v_gene: TRBV18; CDR3nt: TGTGCCAGCTCACCGGGCTACCGTCCCACAGATACGCAGTATTTT; CDR3aa: CASSPGYRPTDTQYF
j_gene: TRBJ2-2; abundance: .; d_gene: .; v_gene: TRBV4-1; CDR3nt: TGCGCCAGCAGCCAAGACACGAGGAGCACCGGGGAGCTGTTTTTT; CDR3aa: CASSQDTRSTGELFF
j_gene: TRBJ2-2; abundance: .; d_gene: TRBD2; v_gene: TRBV4-1; CDR3nt: TGCGCCAGCAGCCAAGATACAAGCGGGGGGCGGGCCGGGGAGCTGTTTTTT; CDR3aa: CASSQDTSGGRAGELFF
j_gene: TRBJ2-1; abundance: once; d_gene: TRBD2; v_gene: TRBV28; CDR3nt: TGTGCCAGCAGTTTGGGGAGCGGGGGGGCCTACAATGAGCAGTTCTTC; CDR3aa: CASSLGSGGAYNEQFF
j_gene: TRBJ2-6; abundance: few; d_gene: .; v_gene: TRBV9; CDR3nt: TGTGCCAGCAGCTCATCGTTACAGGGATTTGGGGCCAACGTCCTGACTTTC; CDR3aa: CASSSSLQGFGANVLTF
j_gene: TRBJ1-1; abundance: few; d_gene: TRBD1; v_gene: TRBV29-1; CDR3nt: TGCAGCGTATTCGACAGGGCAGCTTTCTTT; CDR3aa: CSVFDRAAFF
j_gene: TRBJ2-7; abundance: .; d_gene: TRBD2; v_gene: TRBV7-9; CDR3nt: TGTGCCAGCAGCTTAGGACGGGACTACCTACCCTACGAGCAGTACTTC; CDR3aa: CASSLGRDYLPYEQYF
j_gene: TRBJ2-1; abundance: .; d_gene: TRBD2; v_gene: TRBV28; CDR3nt: TGTGCCAGCAGTCCACTAGCGGGGGCCTACAATGAGCAGTTCTTC; CDR3aa: CASSPLAGAYNEQFF
j_gene: TRBJ2-2; abundance: .; d_gene: TRBD2; v_gene: TRBV27; CDR3nt: TGTGCCAGCAGTACCGGGACTAGGAACACCGGGGAGCTGTTTTTT; CDR3aa: CASSTGTRNTGELFF
j_gene: TRBJ1-5; abundance: .; d_gene: TRBD1; v_gene: TRBV2; CDR3nt: TGTGCCAGCAGTGAGGGGACAGCCTGGAATCAGCCCCAGCATTTT; CDR3aa: CASSEGTAWNQPQHF
j_gene: TRBJ1-2; abundance: .; d_gene: .; v_gene: TRBV4-1; CDR3nt: TGCGCCAGCAGCCAATACGGGACAAAAAGACTCCAGCACTGTGGCTACACCTTC; CDR3aa: CASSQYGTKRLQHCGYTF
j_gene: TRBJ1-1; abundance: few; d_gene: TRBD1; v_gene: TRBV6-1; CDR3nt: TGTGCCAGCAGTGGCCTCCCGGGACAGGGGGCTTGGGGCACTGAAGCTTTCTTT; CDR3aa: CASSGLPGQGAWGTEAFF
j_gene: TRBJ2-5; abundance: .; d_gene: .; v_gene: TRBV7-8; CDR3nt: TGTGCCAGCAGCGTACAGGGACACACGACGGAGCAGTACTTC; CDR3aa: CASSVQGHTTEQYF
j_gene: TRBJ2-7; abundance: once; d_gene: .; v_gene: TRBV5-1; CDR3nt: TGCGCCAGCAGCTTCAGACAGGACTCCTACGAGCAGTACTTC; CDR3aa: CASSFRQDSYEQYF
j_gene: TRBJ2-2; abundance: .; d_gene: .; v_gene: TRBV11-2; CDR3nt: TGTGCCAGCAGCTTAGACATTAACACCGGGGAGCTGTTTTTT; CDR3aa: CASSLDINTGELFF
j_gene: TRBJ1-1; abundance: .; d_gene: TRBD1; v_gene: TRBV18; CDR3nt: TGTGCCAGCTCACTGGACAGGGGTACTGAAGCTTTCTTT; CDR3aa: CASSLDRGTEAFF
j_gene: TRBJ2-1; abundance: .; d_gene: .; v_gene: TRBV7-3; CDR3nt: TGTGCCAGCAGCTTAAATCCGGTCAATGAGCAGTTCTTC; CDR3aa: CASSLNPVNEQFF
j_gene: TRBJ1-5; abundance: .; d_gene: .; v_gene: TRBV7-2; CDR3nt: TGTGCCAGCAGCTTAACGGGGGGCAGGGGTCAGCCCCAGCATTTT; CDR3aa: CASSLTGGRGQPQHF
j_gene: TRBJ2-7; abundance: .; d_gene: TRBD1; v_gene: TRBV19; CDR3nt: TGTGCCAGTAATAGCCTAGGGGGCGCCTACGAGCAGTACTTC; CDR3aa: CASNSLGGAYEQYF
j_gene: TRBJ1-5; abundance: .; d_gene: TRBD1; v_gene: TRBV2; CDR3nt: TGTGCCAGTATGGATCGACAGGGACTTCAGCCCCAGCATTTT; CDR3aa: CASMDRQGLQPQHF
j_gene: TRBJ1-5; abundance: .; d_gene: .; v_gene: TRBV19; CDR3nt: TGTGCCAGTCGACTGATGGGGGCAGATCAGCCCCAGCATTTT; CDR3aa: CASRLMGADQPQHF
j_gene: TRBJ2-7; abundance: few; d_gene: .; v_gene: TRBV5-6; CDR3nt: TGTGCCAGCAGCTTGGACAGAGCCTACGAGCAGTACTTC; CDR3aa: CASSLDRAYEQYF
j_gene: TRBJ2-7; abundance: .; d_gene: .; v_gene: TRBV27; CDR3nt: TGTGCCAGCAGTTTACGGGTGTCCTGGGGCAGGGCAGACGAGCAGTACTTC; CDR3aa: CASSLRVSWGRADEQYF
j_gene: TRBJ1-2; abundance: few; d_gene: TRBD1; v_gene: TRBV6-1; CDR3nt: TGTGCCAGCAAGTACGGACAGGAGTATGGCTACACCTTC; CDR3aa: CASKYGQEYGYTF
j_gene: TRBJ2-2; abundance: .; d_gene: .; v_gene: TRBV28; CDR3nt: TGTGCCAGCAAAACCAGGGTGTTCGCGAACACCGGGGAGCTGTTTTTT; CDR3aa: CASKTRVFANTGELFF
j_gene: TRBJ2-3; abundance: .; d_gene: .; v_gene: TRBV12-5; CDR3nt: TGTGCTAGTGGCACCGACAGGTATCAGACAGATACGCAGTATTTT; CDR3aa: CASGTDRYQTDTQYF
j_gene: TRBJ2-2; abundance: .; d_gene: .; v_gene: TRBV19; CDR3nt: TGTGCCAGTAGTATTACAGTGAACACCGGGGAGCTGTTTTTT; CDR3aa: CASSITVNTGELFF
j_gene: TRBJ1-1; abundance: few; d_gene: .; v_gene: TRBV2; CDR3nt: TGTGCCAGCCGTTCCGAGGGGAACACTGAAGCTTTCTTT; CDR3aa: CASRSEGNTEAFF
j_gene: TRBJ1-2; abundance: .; d_gene: TRBD1; v_gene: TRBV11-2; CDR3nt: TGTGCCAGCAGCTTAGATTTCGACAGGGGGTCTAATGGCTACACCTTC; CDR3aa: CASSLDFDRGSNGYTF
j_gene: TRBJ1-2; abundance: .; d_gene: TRBD1; v_gene: TRBV5-1; CDR3nt: TGCGCCAGCAGCCCTGAAGGCGGGGGCAGGGGGCTTGGGGGCTACACCTTC; CDR3aa: CASSPEGGGRGLGGYTF